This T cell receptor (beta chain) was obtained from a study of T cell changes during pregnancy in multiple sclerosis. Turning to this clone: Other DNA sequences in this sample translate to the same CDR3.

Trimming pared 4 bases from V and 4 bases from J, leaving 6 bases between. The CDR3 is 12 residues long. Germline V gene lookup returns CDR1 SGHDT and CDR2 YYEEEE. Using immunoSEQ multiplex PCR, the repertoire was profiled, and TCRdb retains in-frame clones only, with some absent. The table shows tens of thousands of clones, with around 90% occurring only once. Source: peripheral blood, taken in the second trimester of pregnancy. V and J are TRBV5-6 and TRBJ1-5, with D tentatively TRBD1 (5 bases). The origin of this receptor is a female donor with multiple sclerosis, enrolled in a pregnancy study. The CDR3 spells CASSRGNQPQHF. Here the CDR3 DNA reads TGTGCCAGCAGCCGGGGGAATCAGCCCCAGCATTTT.